Listed here is a single TCR beta chain. The antigen remains unidentified. Trimming shortened V by 3 bases and J by 2 bases, and 12 bases separated the two germline ends. Germline V gene data show CDR1 as SGDLS and CDR2 as YYNGEE. This CDR3 region has 15 residues. The data are from a study of OX40 agonist ivuxolimab in advanced cancers. For the study at large: Aged roughly 23 to 85 with a mean of 60 years, they were under 85% male. Among those treated, three patients had partial responses, one with hepatocellular carcinoma and two with cutaneous melanoma. The study, taken as a whole, reports: Several nonresponders also turned out to have low normalized T-cell clonal expansion. The study observed clonal expansion of CD4+ and CD8+ blood T cells by week 6 at 0.1 to 3.0 mg/kg.

Clones were sequenced by immunoSEQ multiplex PCR, and TCRdb holds only the in-frame ones, with some missing. The table includes fewer than 100,000 clones, roughly four fifths detected once. The receptor's source is an adult with an advanced solid tumor such as melanoma, head and neck, liver or kidney cancer. Sequencing used CD4+ or CD8+ T cells sorted from blood, obtained in a trial of the OX40 agonist ivuxolimab. The V call is TRBV9, the J call TRBJ2-1, with D hard to call. The CDR3 loop reads CASSARQATYNEQFF. DNA of the CDR3: TGTGCCAGCAGCGCAAGACAAGCGACCTACAATGAGCAGTTCTTC.